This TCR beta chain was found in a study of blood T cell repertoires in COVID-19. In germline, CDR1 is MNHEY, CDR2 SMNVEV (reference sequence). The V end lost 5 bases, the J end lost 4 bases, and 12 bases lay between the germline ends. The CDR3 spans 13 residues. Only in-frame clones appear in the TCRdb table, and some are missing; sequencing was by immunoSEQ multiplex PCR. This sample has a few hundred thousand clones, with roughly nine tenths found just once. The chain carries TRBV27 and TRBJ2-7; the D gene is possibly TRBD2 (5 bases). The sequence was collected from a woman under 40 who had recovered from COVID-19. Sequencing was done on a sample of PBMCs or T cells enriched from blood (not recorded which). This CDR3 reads CASSTREGYEQYF. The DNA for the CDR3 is TGTGCCAGCAGTACACGAGAGGGATACGAGCAGTACTTC.